Here is one TCR beta chain with its context. What it binds is unknown. Time point of the sample: week 5, during vaccination. The study gave 300 ug of mutant IDH1 20-mer peptide per vaccine dose, with topical imiquimod. V lost 0 bases to trimming and J lost 6 bases, with 8 bases between them. CDR1 and CDR2 (germline): LGHNA, YNFKEQ. This CDR3 spans 13 amino acids. These data are taken from a study of a mutant IDH1 vaccine in newly diagnosed glioma. Study information: Administration of eight vaccinations to patients took place in weeks 1, 3, 5, 7, 11, 15, 19, 23. Patients had received radiotherapy, temozolomide, or both previously, most receiving both. The start of vaccination came 4-6 weeks after radiotherapy alone, or with temozolomide cycles. Treated individuals were about 60% male and roughly 40% female, averaging roughly 39 years of age.

Sequenced by immunoSEQ multiplex PCR; TCRdb stores in-frame clones only, minus some. This table holds over 25,000 clones, 87% found once. The source is a middle-aged woman with glioma. Some clones in this sample may be carry-over from other donors' samples. Here the sequenced sample was peripheral blood mononuclear cells (PBMCs), taken from a glioma patient whose treatment included an IDH1 peptide vaccine. The rearrangement joins TRBV4-2 to TRBJ1-1; D is uncertain. CDR3 nucleotides: TGTGCCAGCAGCCAAGAACCCTCTCCTGAAGCTTTCTTT. Translated: CASSQEPSPEAFF.